The rows below give T cell receptor beta chains drawn from one sample of a study of T cell repertoires in cytomegalovirus infection. No antigen has been identified for these receptors. MiXCR was run by TCRdb on the reads, yielding one entry per CDR3 protein. Here the sample spans around 71,000 distinct CDR3 sequences, 20% being singletons. The sequences come from CD8+ T cells from cultured PBMCs, collected from culture after CMV antigen stimulation. Receptors originate from a human donor in good health (CMV status not recorded). Some clones in this sample may be carry-over from other donors' samples. CDR3s include the opening cysteine and the closing phenylalanine or tryptophan. The order of the fields is D gene, clone size, V gene, J gene, CDR3 protein, CDR3 DNA. A D gene is named only where the DNA matches it firmly. Clone size is not always given. Where it is, it says once, few, many or a class for expanded clones.

D: TRBD1; size: -; V: TRBV14; J: TRBJ1-5; CDR3: CASSQGSGTGHQPQHF; DNA: TGTGCCAGCAGCCAAGGATCCGGGACAGGGCATCAGCCCCAGCATTTT
D: -; size: -; V: TRBV7-8; J: TRBJ2-5; CDR3: CASSPPRGWRETQYF; DNA: TGTGCCAGCAGCCCGCCCAGGGGATGGCGAGAGACCCAGTACTTC
D: -; size: many; V: TRBV7-6; J: TRBJ1-5; CDR3: CASSLGRSNQPQHF; DNA: TGTGCCAGCAGCTTGGGGAGGAGCAATCAGCCCCAGCATTTT
D: TRBD1; size: -; V: TRBV6-5; J: TRBJ2-7; CDR3: CASSYDRGTEQYF; DNA: TGTGCCAGCAGTTACGACAGGGGGACCGAGCAGTACTTC
D: -; size: -; V: TRBV27; J: TRBJ1-2; CDR3: CASSAGSNYGYTF; DNA: TGTGCCAGCAGTGCAGGATCTAACTATGGCTACACCTTC
D: -; size: -; V: TRBV6-1; J: TRBJ2-1; CDR3: CASIDSKLLNEQFF; DNA: TGTGCCAGCATTGACAGCAAATTGCTCAATGAGCAGTTCTTC
D: -; size: few; V: TRBV11-2; J: TRBJ2-7; CDR3: CASSLEHLTPRTYEQYF; DNA: TGTGCCAGCAGCTTAGAGCACCTAACCCCCAGGACCTACGAGCAGTACTTC
D: -; size: -; V: TRBV7-2; J: TRBJ2-3; CDR3: CASSSGGTDTQYF; DNA: TGTGCCAGCAGCTCGGGGGGCACAGATACGCAGTATTTT
D: -; size: -; V: TRBV7-9; J: TRBJ2-7; CDR3: CASSHVPERPHYEQYF; DNA: TGTGCCAGCAGTCACGTCCCCGAGCGACCGCACTACGAGCAGTACTTC
D: -; size: -; V: TRBV7-2; J: TRBJ1-6; CDR3: CASSLAVELTPLHF; DNA: TGTGCCAGCAGCTTAGCGGTGGAGTTGACACCCCTCCACTTT
D: -; size: -; V: TRBV7-8; J: TRBJ2-5; CDR3: CASSLALAGRETQYF; DNA: TGTGCCAGCAGCTTAGCATTGGCGGGGAGAGAGACCCAGTACTTC
D: -; size: few; V: TRBV7-2; J: TRBJ1-6; CDR3: CASSLWEQRGSPLHF; DNA: TGTGCCAGCAGCTTATGGGAGCAGAGGGGTTCACCCCTCCACTTT
D: -; size: -; V: TRBV7-9; J: TRBJ2-7; CDR3: CASSLAEGSARWDEQYF; DNA: TGTGCCAGCAGCTTAGCGGAGGGGTCAGCCCGCTGGGACGAGCAGTACTTC
D: -; size: -; V: TRBV7-2; J: TRBJ2-7; CDR3: CASSLARGLSSYEQYF; DNA: TGTGCCAGCAGCTTAGCGAGGGGGTTAAGCTCCTACGAGCAGTACTTC
D: TRBD1; size: -; V: TRBV7-9; J: TRBJ2-7; CDR3: CASSREQGHEQYF; DNA: TGTGCCAGCAGCCGGGAACAGGGGCACGAGCAGTACTTC
D: -; size: -; V: TRBV20-1; J: TRBJ2-2; CDR3: CSARDPRAYTGELFF; DNA: TGCAGTGCTAGAGATCCCAGGGCTTACACCGGGGAGCTGTTTTTT
D: TRBD1; size: -; V: TRBV29-1; J: TRBJ2-7; CDR3: CSVEGTGGAEQYF; DNA: TGCAGCGTTGAGGGGACAGGGGGCGCCGAGCAGTACTTC
D: TRBD2; size: few; V: TRBV7-6; J: TRBJ2-1; CDR3: CASSLESGGAYEQFF; DNA: TGTGCTAGCAGCTTAGAGAGCGGGGGGGCCTATGAGCAGTTCTTC
D: -; size: few; V: TRBV6-5; J: TRBJ2-1; CDR3: CASSYIEDNEQFF; DNA: TGTGCCAGCAGTTACATCGAGGACAATGAGCAGTTCTTC
D: -; size: few; V: TRBV4-2; J: TRBJ1-1; CDR3: CASSQEEGLGLNTEAFF; DNA: TGTGCCAGCAGCCAAGAGGAAGGTCTCGGGTTGAACACTGAAGCTTTCTTT
D: -; size: few; V: TRBV7-6; J: TRBJ2-2; CDR3: CASSYARTANTGELFF; DNA: TGTGCCAGCAGTTATGCCCGGACAGCGAACACCGGGGAGCTGTTTTTT
D: -; size: few; V: TRBV15; J: TRBJ2-1; CDR3: CATGPSQGNEQFF; DNA: TGTGCCACCGGCCCCAGTCAGGGCAATGAGCAGTTCTTC
D: -; size: -; V: TRBV6-6; J: TRBJ2-7; CDR3: CASGTQGPYEQYF; DNA: TGTGCCAGTGGAACACAAGGCCCCTACGAGCAGTACTTC
D: -; size: -; V: TRBV12-3/TRBV12-4; J: TRBJ1-5; CDR3: CASSLDWSNQPQHF; DNA: TGTGCCAGCAGTTTGGACTGGAGCAATCAGCCCCAGCATTTT
D: -; size: many; V: TRBV4-1; J: TRBJ2-1; CDR3: CASSHDLGATSYNEQFF; DNA: TGCGCCAGCAGCCATGACCTCGGGGCGACCTCCTACAATGAGCAGTTCTTC
D: TRBD2; size: few; V: TRBV7-9; J: TRBJ2-5; CDR3: CASRLAGEETQYF; DNA: TGTGCCAGCAGACTAGCGGGGGAAGAGACCCAGTACTTC
D: TRBD2; size: many; V: TRBV6-4; J: TRBJ2-1; CDR3: CASSVEAGSHNEQFF; DNA: TGTGCCAGCAGTGTAGAAGCGGGGTCTCACAATGAGCAGTTCTTC